Listed here are 30 T cell receptor beta chains from one sample, sequenced in a study of blood T cell repertoires in COVID-19. The table came from immunoSEQ multiplex PCR; TCRdb's copy has only in-frame clones and leaves some out. This table has around 130,000 clones, 80% to 90% appearing once. Sequences were obtained from peripheral blood. These receptor sequences come from a human donor in a cohort sampled during active COVID-19.

The chain combines TRBV14 with TRBJ1-2; TRBD1 is a possible D gene (5 bases). Germline V CDR1 and CDR2: SGHDN, FVKESK. The CDR3 sequence is 13 residues long. The V end lost 2 bases, the J end lost 5 bases, and 9 bases lay between the germline ends. The CDR3 region has the DNA TGTGCCAGCAGCCAATCGGACAAGTATGGCTACACCTTC. Its protein product is CASSQSDKYGYTF.

This chain uses TRBV6-5 with TRBJ2-1, with D maybe TRBD2 (5 bases). With 9 bases removed from V and 1 base from J, the gap between germline ends came to 16 bases. Germline CDR1 is MNHEY and CDR2 is SVGAGI. The length of the CDR3 is 15 residues. CDR3 in amino acids: CASLGGPGSYNEQFF. The CDR3 DNA follows: TGTGCCAGTTTAGGAGGCCCGGGATCCTACAATGAGCAGTTCTTC.

This chain links TRBV10-1 with TRBJ2-3; TRBD2 is a possible D gene (6 bases). The CDR3 has 16 residues. The V and J ends lost 2 bases and 2 bases respectively, with 14 bases between them. Germline CDR1 WNHNN, CDR2 SYGVQD (reference sequence). CDR3 loop: CASSERLAANTDTQYF. The CDR3 DNA sequence: TGCGCCAGCAGTGAGAGGTTAGCGGCGAACACAGATACGCAGTATTTT.

This clone has just a few counts. V gene TRBV7-9 combines with J gene TRBJ1-2; 9 nucleotides match TRBD1. V gave up 5 bases and J gave up 0 bases; unmatched junction bases: 7. In germline, CDR1 is SEHNR, CDR2 FQNEAQ (reference sequence). The CDR3 totals 16 residues. The CDR3 sequence is CASSPQGATANYGYTF. The CDR3 DNA is TGTGCCAGCAGCCCACAGGGGGCGACCGCTAACTATGGCTACACCTTC.

The chain combines TRBV25-1 with TRBJ2-4, with no clear D. V lost 3 bases and J lost 2, with 14 bases in between. The CDR3 spans 16 residues. CDR1 is MGHDK and CDR2 is SYGVNS in the germline V gene. In nucleotides, the CDR3 is TGTGCCAGCAGTGACAGTCCGGTCGGGTCCAAAAACATTCAGTACTTC. Translating gives CASSDSPVGSKNIQYF.

The chain carries TRBV7-2 and TRBJ1-3; D gene unclear. CDR1 and CDR2 (germline): SGHTA, FQGNSA. The CDR3 extends over 13 amino acids. V was cut by 1 base and J by 6 bases, with 7 bases left in between. Here the CDR3 reads CASSLGSENTIYF. The CDR3 DNA reads TGTGCCAGCAGCTTAGGCTCAGAAAACACCATATATTTT.

The genes are TRBV30 and TRBJ1-3; 11 positions match TRBD1. This CDR3 contains 16 residues. With V trimmed by 3 bases and J by 8 bases, 12 bases remained unmatched. Germline V CDR1 and CDR2: GTSNPN, SVGIG (reference sequence). CDR3: CAWRPSHRDRGDTIYF. The CDR3, as DNA: TGTGCCTGGAGGCCCTCCCACCGGGACAGGGGGGACACCATATATTTT.

The CDR3 nucleotides are TGTGCCAGCAGTCGACAGGGAGACTATGGCTACACCTTC. It is translated as CASSRQGDYGYTF. The chain carries TRBV2 and TRBJ1-2, with 7 bases fitting TRBD1. Germline assignment: CDR1 SNHLY and CDR2 FYNNEI. V shed 5 bases, J shed 3 bases, and the junction held 3 bases outside the gene matches. The CDR3 has 13 residues.

The chain uses TRBV2 and TRBJ1-2, with D unclear. Germline loops: CDR1 SNHLY, CDR2 FYNNEI. The V end was cut by 8 bases, the J end by 3 bases, with 13 bases between. CDR3 length: 13 residues. The CDR3 sequence: CASSNEAYYGYTF. The CDR3 bases are TGTGCCAGCTCTAACGAGGCATACTATGGCTACACCTTC.

The rearrangement links TRBV20-1 to TRBJ2-7; TRBD1 matches at 10 bases. Germline CDR1 DFQATT, CDR2 SNEGSKA (reference sequence). CDR3 length: 15 amino acids. Trimming took 3 bases from V and 2 from J; bases not matched to a gene: 7. CDR3 residues: CSASVGTGETYEQYF. For the CDR3, the DNA is TGCAGTGCTAGTGTCGGGACAGGGGAGACCTACGAGCAGTACTTC.

The J gene is TRBJ1-5, the V gene TRBV18, with 10 bases fitting TRBD1. Germline lookup yields CDR1 KGHSH and CDR2 LQKENI. V shed 3 bases and J 9 bases; nucleotides not matched to a gene: 5. The CDR3 sequence is 14 residues long. The CDR3 loop is CASSPGQGNWPQHF. For the CDR3, the DNA is TGTGCCAGCTCACCGGGACAGGGGAATTGGCCCCAGCATTTT.

This clone was counted once. The chain uses TRBV6-5 and TRBJ2-6; 9 bases fit TRBD1. Germline V gene lookup returns CDR1 MNHEY and CDR2 SVGAGI. The J segment lost 4 bases and the V segment lost 5 bases, leaving 3 bases of the junction unmatched. The CDR3 is 15 amino acids. The CDR3 DNA sequence: TGTGCCAGCAGTCACAGGGGGCTCGGGGCCAACGTCCTGACTTTC. This gives the protein CASSHRGLGANVLTF.

The V gene is TRBV6-2 or TRBV6-3, the J gene TRBJ2-1, with 8 bases lining up with TRBD2. V gave up 6 bases and J gave up 8 bases; unmatched junction bases: 9. The CDR3 length is 14 residues. Germline CDR1 is MNHEY and CDR2 is SVGEGT. Written as DNA, the CDR3 is TGTGCCAGCAGCCCCGGGGGGGCCGCCGATGAGCAGTTCTTC. It yields the protein CASSPGGAADEQFF.

This clone was seen more than once but under ten times. This chain uses TRBV6-5 with TRBJ1-5; 7 positions agree with TRBD1. Germline V gene lookup returns CDR1 MNHEY and CDR2 SVGAGI. V gave up 5 bases and J gave up 7 bases; unmatched junction bases: 5. This CDR3 contains 13 residues. CDR3 protein: CASSPTTGQPQHF. The DNA for the CDR3 is TGTGCCAGCAGTCCCACGACAGGGCAGCCCCAGCATTTT.

This clone appeared a few times. The chain links TRBV9 to TRBJ2-1; 12 bases match TRBD2. The CDR3 extends over 16 amino acids. V was pared by 1 base and J by 9 bases, with 8 bases of the junction left unmatched. Germline V gene lookup returns CDR1 SGDLS and CDR2 YYNGEE. Here the CDR3 DNA reads TGTGCCAGCAGCGTAATGGCTAGCGGGGGGGTTATTGAGCAGTTCTTC. It translates to CASSVMASGGVIEQFF.

This clone turned up a few times. J is TRBJ1-5 and V is TRBV12-3 or TRBV12-4, with D unclear. Trimming left V 3 bases short and J 10 bases short, with 13 bases between. The CDR3 length is 13 residues. The DNA for the CDR3 is TGTGCCAGCAGTTTCGGACCGGGAAAACCCCAGCATTTT. Translation: CASSFGPGKPQHF.

This chain joins TRBV5-8 and TRBJ2-3, with D uncertain. Germline V CDR1 and CDR2: SGHTS, YDEGEE. CDR3 length: 14 residues. V lost 0 bases to trimming and J lost 1 base, with 6 bases between them. The CDR3 nucleotides are TGTGCCAGCAGCTTGGCCCCAGGCACAGATACGCAGTATTTT. Translated: CASSLAPGTDTQYF.

The CDR3 spells CATSIQGENSPLHF. The CDR3 region has the DNA TGTGCCACCTCAATACAGGGGGAAAATTCACCCCTCCACTTT. The gene calls are TRBV10-3 and TRBJ1-6; 8 bases match TRBD1. V was pared by 10 bases and J by 7 bases, with 9 bases of the junction left unmatched. Germline V gives CDR1 ENHRY, CDR2 SYGVKD. CDR3 length equals 14 residues.

The genes are TRBV19 and TRBJ1-2; D remains unclear. V lost 7 bases and J 1 base, leaving 16 bases between the germline ends. This CDR3 spans 15 amino acids. Germline V gene lookup returns CDR1 LNHDA and CDR2 SQIVND (reference sequence). CDR3 residues: CASKSSAALNYGYTF. Here the CDR3 DNA reads TGTGCCAGTAAATCGTCGGCAGCGCTTAACTATGGCTACACCTTC.

V and J are TRBV10-1 and TRBJ1-3; D unresolved. With 6 bases removed from V and 0 bases from J, the gap between germline ends came to 15 bases. The CDR3 totals 16 residues. The germline gives CDR1 WNHNN, CDR2 SYGVQD (reference sequence). DNA of the CDR3: TGCGCCAGCAGGCGAGACTCTCAGCGCTCTGGAAACACCATATATTTT. Its translation is CASRRDSQRSGNTIYF.

The CDR3 is CASSHLAGVETQYF. The CDR3 DNA sequence: TGTGCCAGCAGCCATCTAGCGGGGGTTGAGACCCAGTACTTC. The V gene is TRBV3-1 (or the pseudogene TRBV3-2), the J gene TRBJ2-5; the match to TRBD2 covers 10 bases. Germline V gene lookup returns CDR1 LGHDT and CDR2 YNNKEL (reference sequence). The CDR3 length is 14 residues. J gave up 5 bases and V 3 bases, and 3 bases lay outside the gene matches.

This chain uses TRBV11-2 with TRBJ2-1, with 10 positions matching TRBD2. This CDR3 is 16 amino acids long. The J segment lost 5 bases and the V segment lost 5 bases, leaving 9 bases of the junction unmatched. In germline, CDR1 is SGHAT, CDR2 FQNNGV. CDR3 DNA sequence: TGTGCCAGCAGCCGACAACTAGCGGGGCCTGACAATGAGCAGTTCTTC. Translating gives CASSRQLAGPDNEQFF. Combining the CDR3 with reference TRBV11-2 and TRBJ2-1 gives the whole variable domain EAGVAQSPRYKIIEKRQSVAFWCNPISGHATLYWYQQILGQGPKLLIQFQNNGVVDDSQLPKDRFSAERLKGVDSTLKIQPAKLEDSAVYLCASSRQLAGPDNEQFFGPGTRLTVL.

CDR3 in amino acids: CASSLGQGQETQYF. For the CDR3, the DNA is TGTGCCAGCAGCTTGGGACAGGGCCAAGAGACCCAGTACTTC. The chain carries TRBV5-4 and TRBJ2-5; 7 bases fit TRBD1. V was pared by 0 bases and J by 1 base, with 0 bases of the junction left unmatched. The CDR3 runs 14 residues. Germline V CDR1 and CDR2: SGHNT, YYREEE (reference sequence). Full variable domain (outside the CDR3, taken from reference TRBV5-4 and TRBJ2-5): ETGVTQSPTHLIKTRGQQVTLRCSSQSGHNTVSWYQQALGQGPQFIFQYYREEENGRGNFPPRFSGLQFPNYSSELNVNALELDDSALYLCASSLGQGQETQYFGPGTRLLVL.

The chain has TRBV13 and TRBJ1-2; the D gene is possibly TRBD1 (6 bases). Trimming took 5 bases from V and 7 from J, leaving 20 bases between them. In germline, CDR1 is PRHDT, CDR2 FYEKMQ (reference sequence). CDR3 length: 15 amino acids. The CDR3, as DNA: TGTGCCAGCAGCGCAACGCCCCAGGGGTTGGGTGGCTACACCTTC. It is translated as CASSATPQGLGGYTF.

The chain carries TRBV7-3 and TRBJ1-1; 7 nucleotides match TRBD1. With V trimmed by 1 base and J by 4 bases, 3 bases remained unmatched. The CDR3 has 14 residues. Germline CDR1 SGHTA, CDR2 FQGTGA. The DNA for the CDR3 is TGTGCCAGCAGCTTAAAGGCAGGGGGCACTGAAGCTTTCTTT. Translating gives CASSLKAGGTEAFF.

The gene calls are TRBV2 and TRBJ1-2; D is possibly TRBD1 (6 bases). From germline, CDR1 is SNHLY and CDR2 FYNNEI. The CDR3 covers 15 residues. Trimming took 4 bases from V and 3 from J, leaving 15 bases between them. In DNA form, the CDR3 reads TGTGCCAGCAGTGTGACCCGGGACAACTACTATGGCTACACCTTC. This sequence encodes CASSVTRDNYYGYTF. Complete variable domain (other parts from reference TRBV2 and TRBJ1-2): EPEVTQTPSHQVTQMGQEVILRCVPISNHLYFYWYRQILGQKVEFLVSFYNNEISEKSEIFDDQFSVERPDGSNFTLKIRSTKLEDSAMYFCASSVTRDNYYGYTFGSGTRLTVV.

This chain uses TRBV18 with TRBJ1-1; 7 bases line up with TRBD1. Germline V CDR1 and CDR2: KGHSH, LQKENI. The V segment lost 3 bases and the J segment 4 bases; nucleotides outside the gene matches: 8. The CDR3 is made up of 15 amino acids. CDR3 in DNA: TGTGCCAGCTCACCGGTCGACAGGGTCGGCACTGAAGCTTTCTTT. Protein product: CASSPVDRVGTEAFF.

The chain joins TRBV5-1 to TRBJ2-7; D ambiguous. Trimming cost V 0 bases and J 2 bases, with 9 bases left between them. CDR1 and CDR2 (germline): SGHRS, YFSETQ. This CDR3 has 14 residues. DNA for the CDR3: TGCGCCAGCAGCTTGGATGAGCCCCCCTACGAGCAGTACTTC. Translated, it gives CASSLDEPPYEQYF.

The CDR3 is CASSLGTGNSPLHF. CDR3 bases: TGCGCCAGCAGCCTCGGGACAGGGAATTCACCCCTCCACTTT. The chain couples TRBV5-1 to TRBJ1-6; 9 bases match TRBD1. Unmatched junction bases numbered 3, after V lost 4 bases and J lost 7 bases. CDR1 is SGHRS and CDR2 is YFSETQ in the germline V gene. The CDR3 covers 14 residues.

This clone occurred once. V is TRBV3-1 (or the pseudogene TRBV3-2) and J is TRBJ1-6, with 9 nucleotides matching TRBD1. Germline V gene lookup returns CDR1 LGHDT and CDR2 YNNKEL (reference sequence). Trimming at V came to 6 bases and at J to 1 base, leaving 4 bases not matched to a gene. This CDR3 comprises 16 residues. In nucleotides, the CDR3 is TGTGCCAGCAGTCGGACAGGGGTATCCTATAATTCACCCCTCCACTTT. This codes for CASSRTGVSYNSPLHF.